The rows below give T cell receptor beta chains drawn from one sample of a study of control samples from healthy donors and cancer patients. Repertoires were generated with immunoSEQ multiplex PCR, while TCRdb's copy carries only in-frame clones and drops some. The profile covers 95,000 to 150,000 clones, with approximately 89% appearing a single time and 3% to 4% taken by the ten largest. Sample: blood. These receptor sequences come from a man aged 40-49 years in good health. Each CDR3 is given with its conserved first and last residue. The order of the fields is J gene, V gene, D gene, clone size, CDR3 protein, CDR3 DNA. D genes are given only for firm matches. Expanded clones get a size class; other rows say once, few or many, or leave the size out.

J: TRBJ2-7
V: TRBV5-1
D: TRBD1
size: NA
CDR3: CASSIDRVNEQYF
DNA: TGCGCCAGCAGCATAGACAGGGTCAACGAGCAGTACTTC

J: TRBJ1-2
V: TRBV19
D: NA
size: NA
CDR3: CASSIGQSLNYGYTF
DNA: TGTGCCAGTAGTATAGGACAGAGTCTTAACTATGGCTACACCTTC

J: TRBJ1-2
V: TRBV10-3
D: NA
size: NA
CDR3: CAISVDSRYGYTF
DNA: TGTGCCATCAGCGTGGACAGCCGCTATGGCTACACCTTC

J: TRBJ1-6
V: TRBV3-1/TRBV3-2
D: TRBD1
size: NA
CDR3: CASSQGDRYNSPLHF
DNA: TGTGCCAGCAGCCAGGGGGACAGATATAATTCACCCCTCCACTTT

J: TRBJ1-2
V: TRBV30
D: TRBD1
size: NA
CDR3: CAWRDRVVSYGYTF
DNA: TGTGCCTGGAGGGACAGGGTCGTTAGCTATGGCTACACCTTC

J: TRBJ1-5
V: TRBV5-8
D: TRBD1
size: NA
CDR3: CASDPGTGVRNQPQHF
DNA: TGTGCCAGCGACCCCGGGACAGGGGTTCGCAATCAGCCCCAGCATTTT

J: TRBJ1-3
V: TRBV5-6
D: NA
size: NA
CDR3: CASSPGTAGNTIYF
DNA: TGTGCCAGCAGCCCCGGGACGGCTGGAAACACCATATATTTT

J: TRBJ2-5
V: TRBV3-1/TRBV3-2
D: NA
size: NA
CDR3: CASSQARGETQYF
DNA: TGTGCCAGCAGCCAAGCAAGGGGGGAGACCCAGTACTTC

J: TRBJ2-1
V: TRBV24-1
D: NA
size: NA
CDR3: CATSESYNEQFF
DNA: TGTGCCACCAGTGAGAGCTACAATGAGCAGTTCTTC

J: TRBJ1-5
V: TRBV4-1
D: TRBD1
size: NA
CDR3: CASSLSVPGQRNQPQHF
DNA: TGCGCCAGCAGCCTTTCTGTACCGGGACAGCGCAATCAGCCCCAGCATTTT

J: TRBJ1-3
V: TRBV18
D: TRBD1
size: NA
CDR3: CASSPGQVGSGNTIYF
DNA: TGTGCCAGCTCACCGGGACAGGTGGGCTCTGGAAACACCATATATTTT

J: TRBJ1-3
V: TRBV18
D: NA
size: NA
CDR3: CASSPGQPRSGNTIYF
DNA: TGTGCCAGCTCACCAGGACAGCCCCGCTCTGGAAACACCATATATTTT

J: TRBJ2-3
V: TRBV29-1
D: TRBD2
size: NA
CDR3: CSVAGVGTDTQYF
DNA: TGCAGCGTCGCGGGGGTGGGCACAGATACGCAGTATTTT

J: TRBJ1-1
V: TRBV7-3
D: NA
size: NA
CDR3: CASSYSGTQGTEAFF
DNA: TGTGCCAGCAGCTACTCCGGGACCCAGGGGACTGAAGCTTTCTTT

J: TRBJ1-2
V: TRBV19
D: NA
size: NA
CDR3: CASSAWSAKDYGYTF
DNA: TGTGCCAGTAGTGCTTGGTCAGCGAAAGACTATGGCTACACCTTC

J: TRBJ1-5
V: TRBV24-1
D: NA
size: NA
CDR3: CATSDTQGTRPQHF
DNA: TGTGCCACCAGTGACACACAGGGTACGCGGCCCCAGCATTTT

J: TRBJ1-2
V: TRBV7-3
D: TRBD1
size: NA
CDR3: CASSSTGGIGYTF
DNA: TGTGCCAGCAGCTCGACAGGGGGAATTGGCTACACCTTC

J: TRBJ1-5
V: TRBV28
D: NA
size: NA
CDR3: CASSLSSSNQPQHF
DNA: TGTGCCAGCAGTTTATCGAGTAGCAATCAGCCCCAGCATTTT

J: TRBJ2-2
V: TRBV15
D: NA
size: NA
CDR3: CATSRGGQAGTRELFF
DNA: TGTGCCACCAGCAGAGGGGGGCAGGCGGGAACCCGGGAGCTGTTTTTT

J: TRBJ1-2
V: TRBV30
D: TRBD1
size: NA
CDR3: CARSGQGMFKGYTF
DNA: TGTGCCCGATCCGGACAGGGAATGTTTAAAGGCTACACCTTC

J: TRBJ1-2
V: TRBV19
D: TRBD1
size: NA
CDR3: CASSDPGTVNYGYTF
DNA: TGTGCCAGTAGTGACCCCGGGACAGTTAACTATGGCTACACCTTC

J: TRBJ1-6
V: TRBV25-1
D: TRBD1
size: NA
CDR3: CASSEGQFLSPLHF
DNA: TGTGCCAGCAGTGAGGGACAGTTCCTTTCACCCCTCCACTTT

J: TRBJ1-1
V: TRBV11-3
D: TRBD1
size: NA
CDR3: CASSSRDRGREYTEAFF
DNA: TGTGCCAGCAGCTCCCGGGACAGGGGGCGCGAATACACTGAAGCTTTCTTT

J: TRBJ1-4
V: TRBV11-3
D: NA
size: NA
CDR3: CASSLPGREGATNEKLFF
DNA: TGTGCCAGCAGCTTGCCGGGCAGGGAGGGAGCAACTAATGAAAAACTGTTTTTT

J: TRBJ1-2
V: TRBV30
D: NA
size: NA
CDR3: CAWSVAGRENGYTF
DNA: TGTGCCTGGAGTGTGGCAGGCAGAGAAAATGGCTACACCTTC

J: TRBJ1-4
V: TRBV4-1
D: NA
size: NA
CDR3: CASSQDTRGVPNEKLFF
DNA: TGCGCCAGCAGCCAAGATACAAGGGGCGTACCGAATGAAAAACTGTTTTTT

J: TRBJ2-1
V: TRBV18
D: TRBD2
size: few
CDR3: CASSRGGGGGENEQFF
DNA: TGTGCCAGCTCCCGCGGGGGGGGCGGAGGTGAAAATGAGCAGTTCTTC

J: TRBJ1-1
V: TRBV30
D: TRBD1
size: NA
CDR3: CAWDRAGGTEAFF
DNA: TGTGCCTGGGACAGGGCGGGAGGGACTGAAGCTTTCTTT

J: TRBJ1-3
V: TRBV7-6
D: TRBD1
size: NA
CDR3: CASSSRTGGAYGNTIYF
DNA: TGTGCCAGCAGCTCTCGGACAGGGGGCGCTTATGGAAACACCATATATTTT

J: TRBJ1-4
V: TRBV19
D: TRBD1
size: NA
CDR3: CASGIGGEKLFF
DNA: TGTGCCAGTGGGATAGGGGGCGAAAAACTGTTTTTT

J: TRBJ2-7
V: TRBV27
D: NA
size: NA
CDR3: CASSFQGTYEQYF
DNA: TGTGCCAGCAGTTTTCAGGGTACCTACGAGCAGTACTTC

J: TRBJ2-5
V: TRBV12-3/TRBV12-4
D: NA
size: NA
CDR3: CASSLYALETQYF
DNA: TGTGCCAGCAGTTTATATGCTCTTGAGACCCAGTACTTC

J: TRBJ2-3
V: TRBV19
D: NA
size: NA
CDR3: CASTPGTFRKTDTQYF
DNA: TGTGCCAGTACCCCAGGAACGTTTAGGAAGACAGATACGCAGTATTTT

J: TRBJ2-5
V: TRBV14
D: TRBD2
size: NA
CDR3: CASSQATRLAGETQYF
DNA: TGTGCCAGCAGCCAGGCGACGAGACTAGCGGGAGAGACCCAGTACTTC

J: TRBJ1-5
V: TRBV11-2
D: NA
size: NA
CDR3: CASSLDRNQPQHF
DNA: TGTGCCAGCAGCTTAGACAGGAATCAGCCCCAGCATTTT

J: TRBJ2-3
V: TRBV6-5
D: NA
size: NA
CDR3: CASSYDYTQYF
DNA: TGTGCCAGCAGTTACGACTATACGCAGTATTTT

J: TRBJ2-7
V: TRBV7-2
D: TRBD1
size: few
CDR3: CASSLGQGAHEQYF
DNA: TGTGCCAGCAGCCTAGGACAGGGTGCCCACGAGCAGTACTTC

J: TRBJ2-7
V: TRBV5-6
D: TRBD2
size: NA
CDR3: CASSLLAPDEQYF
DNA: TGTGCCAGCAGCCTACTAGCGCCGGACGAGCAGTACTTC

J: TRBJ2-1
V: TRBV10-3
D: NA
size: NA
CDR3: CAISEGGSSYNEQFF
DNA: TGTGCCATCAGTGAGGGGGGGAGCTCCTACAATGAGCAGTTCTTC

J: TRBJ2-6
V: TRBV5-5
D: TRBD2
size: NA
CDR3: CASSGVAGGSGANVLTF
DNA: TGTGCCAGCAGCGGGGTAGCGGGGGGCTCTGGGGCCAACGTCCTGACTTTC

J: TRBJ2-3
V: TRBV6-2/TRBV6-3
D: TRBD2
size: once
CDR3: CASSHGTSGGSRDTQYF
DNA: TGTGCCAGCAGTCACGGGACTAGCGGGGGCTCGCGGGATACGCAGTATTTT

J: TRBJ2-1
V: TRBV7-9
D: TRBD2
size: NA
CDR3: CASSLTLLAGPEQFF
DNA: TGTGCCAGCAGCTTAACTTTACTAGCGGGGCCGGAGCAGTTCTTC

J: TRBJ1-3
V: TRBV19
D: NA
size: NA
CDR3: CASSDTGRIRNTIYF
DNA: TGTGCCAGTAGCGATACAGGGCGTATACGAAACACCATATATTTT

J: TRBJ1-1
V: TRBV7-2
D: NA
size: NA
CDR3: CASSLRHGNTEAFF
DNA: TGTGCCAGCAGCTTACGGCACGGGAACACTGAAGCTTTCTTT

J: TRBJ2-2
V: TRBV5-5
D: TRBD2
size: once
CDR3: CASSLVYGLAHTGELFF
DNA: TGTGCCAGCAGCTTGGTGTACGGACTAGCCCACACCGGGGAGCTGTTTTTT

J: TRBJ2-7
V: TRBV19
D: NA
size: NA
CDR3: CASSMEAASYEQYF
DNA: TGTGCCAGTAGTATGGAGGCGGCCTCCTACGAGCAGTACTTC

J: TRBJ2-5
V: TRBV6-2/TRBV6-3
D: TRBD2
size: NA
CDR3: CASSYSERDQETQYF
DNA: TGTGCCAGCAGTTACTCAGAGCGGGATCAAGAGACCCAGTACTTC

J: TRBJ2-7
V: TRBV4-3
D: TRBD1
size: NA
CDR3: CASSPGTGGSYEQYF
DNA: TGCGCCAGCAGCCCCGGGACAGGGGGGAGCTACGAGCAGTACTTC

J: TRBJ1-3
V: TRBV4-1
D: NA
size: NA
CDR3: CASSPYRVSGNTIYF
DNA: TGCGCCAGCAGCCCATACAGGGTTTCTGGAAACACCATATATTTT

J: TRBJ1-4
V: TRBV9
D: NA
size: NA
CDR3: CASSVGEGSNEKLFF
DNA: TGTGCCAGCAGCGTAGGGGAGGGAAGTAATGAAAAACTGTTTTTT

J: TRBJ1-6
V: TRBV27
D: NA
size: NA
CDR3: CASSFGGVSSPLHF
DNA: TGTGCCAGCAGTTTTGGAGGGGTGAGTTCACCCCTCCACTTT